What follows are 8 T cell receptor beta chains derived from one specimen sequenced in a study of cytomegalovirus exposure and HLA in healthy donors. Primers included in the PCR were 60 Vbeta and 13 Jbeta primers. Here immunoSEQ multiplex PCR was the method, and the copy in TCRdb shows in-frame clones only, minus some. The sample carries 120,000 to 150,000 clones, over 60% recorded once. What was sequenced was PBMCs. The receptor set was obtained from a woman aged 30 to 39 in good health and CMV-seronegative.

The chain is built from TRBV7-2 and TRBJ1-1; tentatively, D is TRBD1 (6 bases). Germline V gene lookup returns CDR1 SGHTA and CDR2 FQGNSA. Trimming removed 5 bases at V and 8 bases at J, with 18 bases between. The CDR3 is made up of 14 amino acids. The CDR3 DNA is TGTGCCAGCAGCCGGGGGGGCTTGGTGGAAGAAGCTTTCTTT. The encoded protein is CASSRGGLVEEAFF.

This chain links TRBV5-6 with TRBJ2-3; TRBD2 matches at 7 bases. The germline CDR1 and CDR2 sequences are SGHDT and YYEEEE. The length of the CDR3 is 16 residues. Unmatched junction bases numbered 13, after V lost 3 bases and J lost 6 bases. This CDR3 is CASSSGLRGGPDTQYF. The DNA of the CDR3 is TGTGCCAGCAGCTCCGGCCTACGCGGGGGTCCCGATACGCAGTATTTT.

The chain combines TRBV7-8 with TRBJ2-1, with D tentatively TRBD2 (8 bases). The CDR3 extends over 20 amino acids. Germline lookup yields CDR1 SGHVS and CDR2 FQNEAQ. The V and J ends lost 0 bases and 0 bases respectively, with 21 bases between them. As DNA, the CDR3 is TGTGCCAGCAGCTTAGCGAAGGGGGCGGGGGGTCCGAGCTCCTACAATGAGCAGTTCTTC. Its translation: CASSLAKGAGGPSSYNEQFF.

The chain has TRBV6-5 and TRBJ2-7; 10 nucleotides align to TRBD1. CDR1 MNHEY and CDR2 SVGAGI come from the germline V gene. The V segment lost 0 bases and the J segment 11 bases; nucleotides outside the gene matches: 1. CDR3 length equals 12 residues. CDR3 loop: CASSYSGQGEYF. The CDR3 DNA reads as TGTGCCAGCAGTTACTCCGGACAGGGGGAGTACTTC.

J is TRBJ2-3 and V is TRBV4-1; the D gene is possibly TRBD2 (6 bases). The CDR3 covers 18 residues. Trimming shortened V by 0 bases and J by 0 bases, and 16 bases separated the two germline ends. The germline CDR1 and CDR2 sequences are MGHRA and YSYEKL. CDR3 DNA: TGCGCCAGCAGCCAAGATTGGGGGGACTTCCCTAGCACAGATACGCAGTATTTT. Protein: CASSQDWGDFPSTDTQYF.

The CDR3 DNA is TGTGCTAGTGGTTTGGCGTTAGATACGCAGTATTTT. It yields the protein CASGLALDTQYF. The chain links TRBV12-5 to TRBJ2-3; D is unclear. The CDR3 runs to 12 residues. Trimming pared 1 base from V and 5 bases from J, leaving 4 bases between. Germline V gene data show CDR1 as LGHNT and CDR2 as FRNRAP.

This chain joins TRBV5-4 and TRBJ1-2; a weak D match, TRBD1 (6 bases). V shed 4 bases and J shed 6 bases, with 16 bases lying between them. From germline, CDR1 is SGHNT and CDR2 YYREEE (reference sequence). The CDR3 has 14 residues. CDR3 in amino acids: CASSPEGVTHGYTF. The CDR3 DNA reads TGTGCCAGCAGCCCCGAGGGGGTGACGCATGGCTACACCTTC.

The J gene is TRBJ2-5, the V gene TRBV2; D ambiguous. The CDR3 spans 11 residues. V was cut by 6 bases and J by 1 base, with 3 bases left in between. The germline V gene encodes CDR1 SNHLY and CDR2 FYNNEI. CDR3 sequence: CASSVQETQYF. DNA for the CDR3: TGTGCCAGCAGCGTCCAAGAGACCCAGTACTTC.